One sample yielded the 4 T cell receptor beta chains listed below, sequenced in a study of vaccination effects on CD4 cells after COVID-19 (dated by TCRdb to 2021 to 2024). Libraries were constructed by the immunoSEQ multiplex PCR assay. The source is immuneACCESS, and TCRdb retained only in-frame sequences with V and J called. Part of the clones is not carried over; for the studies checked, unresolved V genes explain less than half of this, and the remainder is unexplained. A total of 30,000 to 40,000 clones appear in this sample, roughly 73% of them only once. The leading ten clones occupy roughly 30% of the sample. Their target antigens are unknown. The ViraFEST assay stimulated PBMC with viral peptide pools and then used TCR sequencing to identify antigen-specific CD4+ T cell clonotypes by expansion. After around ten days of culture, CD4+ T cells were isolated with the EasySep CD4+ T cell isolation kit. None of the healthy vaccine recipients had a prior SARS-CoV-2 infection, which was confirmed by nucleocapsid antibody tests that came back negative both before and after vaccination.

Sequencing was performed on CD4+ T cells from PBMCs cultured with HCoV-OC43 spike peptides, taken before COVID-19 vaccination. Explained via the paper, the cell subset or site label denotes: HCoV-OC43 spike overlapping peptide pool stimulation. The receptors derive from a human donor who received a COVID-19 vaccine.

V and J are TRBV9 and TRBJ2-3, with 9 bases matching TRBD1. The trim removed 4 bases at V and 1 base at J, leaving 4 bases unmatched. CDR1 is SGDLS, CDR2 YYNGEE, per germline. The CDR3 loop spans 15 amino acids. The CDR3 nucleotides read TGTGCCAGCAGCCTCCGACAGGGGGGCACAGATACGCAGTATTTT. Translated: CASSLRQGGTDTQYF.

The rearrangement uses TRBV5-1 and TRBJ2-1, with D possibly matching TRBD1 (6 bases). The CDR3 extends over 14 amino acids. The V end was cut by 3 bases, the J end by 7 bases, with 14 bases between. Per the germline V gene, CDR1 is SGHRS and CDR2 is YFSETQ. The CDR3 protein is CASSYQGSDNEQFF. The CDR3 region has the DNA TGCGCCAGCAGCTACCAGGGGTCGGATAATGAGCAGTTCTTC.

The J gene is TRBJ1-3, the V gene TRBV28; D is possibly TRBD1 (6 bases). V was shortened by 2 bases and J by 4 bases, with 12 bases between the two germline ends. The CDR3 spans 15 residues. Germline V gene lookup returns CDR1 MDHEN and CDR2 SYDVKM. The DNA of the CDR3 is TGTGCCAGCAGTTTACCAGGGGTCCGCGGAAACACCATATATTTT. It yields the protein CASSLPGVRGNTIYF.

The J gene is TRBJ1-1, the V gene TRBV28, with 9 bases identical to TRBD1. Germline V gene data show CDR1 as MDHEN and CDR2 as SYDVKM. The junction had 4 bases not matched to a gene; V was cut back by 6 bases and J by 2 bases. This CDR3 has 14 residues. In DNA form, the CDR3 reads TGTGCCAGCAGGACAGGGGGGGGAAACACTGAAGCTTTCTTT. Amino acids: CASRTGGGNTEAFF.